This T cell receptor (beta chain) comes out of a study of blood T cell repertoires in COVID-19. On the study more broadly: Donors in the United States, Italy and Spain gave samples during acute or convalescent COVID-19. In each case, the material was cDNA or gDNA derived from T cells, B-cell-depleted T cells, or PBMCs.

In germline, CDR1 is SGHNT, CDR2 YENEEA. CDR3 size: 15 residues. The V gene end was trimmed by 5 bases and the J gene end by 7 bases; junction bases not matched to a gene: 12. This study enrolled people aged about 18 to 100 from 24 US geographic areas. Libraries were prepared by immunoSEQ multiplex PCR; TCRdb keeps only in-frame clonotypes and omits some of them. The sample carries 350,000 to 550,000 clones, over 75% recorded once. The clonotype originates from a man aged 30 to 39 who had recovered from COVID-19. The J gene is TRBJ2-5, the V gene TRBV11-3, with TRBD1 identical over 8 bases. Material for sequencing was PBMCs or T cells enriched from blood (not recorded which). CDR3 protein: CASSDTGTGGATQYF. The CDR3 DNA follows: TGTGCCAGCAGCGATACCGGGACAGGCGGAGCGACCCAGTACTTC.